Sequencing of this T cell receptor (beta chain) was carried out in a study of identical twins listed by TCRdb under 2016. About the full investigation: The study deep-sequenced TCR alpha and beta repertoires from monozygotic twins, unrelated adults of various ages and cord blood to test whether fetal clonotypes persist. To rule out contamination, the twin experiments were replicated at different times with different library preparation protocols. Results the study describes overall, beyond this receptor: Compared with coincidental sharing between unrelated individuals, an excess of low generation-probability sequences was observed among out-of-frame TCR alpha sequences shared between twins. Abundant cord blood beta clonotypes had fewer insertions, young adult naive repertoires showed a similar but weaker trend, and memory repertoires showed no such trend. Because the same donors could not be followed over many years, the conclusions relied on cross-sectional statistical analysis. In monozygotic twins, recombination models systematically underestimated out-of-frame TCR alpha sharing, but the models matched the sharing seen between unrelated individuals. Zero-insertion analyses could be partly confounded by invariant T cells such as MAIT and iNKT, though diverse VJ usage argued against such confounding for most clonotypes. In beta out-of-frame sequences, excess twin sharing was weaker, because having fewer shared sequences lowered the signal-to-noise ratio.

From a lookup of the germline V gene (reference sequence), CDR1 and CDR2 are LNHDA and SQIVND. The V end loses 3 bases and the J end loses 0 bases, and a stretch of 12 bases separates them. The CDR3, from cysteine to phenylalanine, totals 15 residues. Solely the CDR3 DNA is kept, with 45 bases framed from the first base. All donors were healthy Caucasians. Three pairs of female monozygotic twins, all aged about 18 to 30 years, were included in the twin cohort. Positive isolation kits from Invitrogen were used to isolate the CD4+ and CD8+ T cell populations. The method was 5' RACE. Sequenced using an Illumina HiSeq 2000. A universal primer binding site was introduced by template switching, and a unique molecular identifier was present in the final cDNA, enabling accurate counting of TCR cDNA molecules. Specific primers in the conserved constant-segment region were used to synthesize first-strand cDNA for TCR alpha and beta chains. Each cDNA library was double barcoded, with a SMART-Mk sample barcode plus Illumina barcodes, to control for contamination. Two successive PCR steps introduced TruSeq adapter sequences along with Illumina sample barcodes. The TCR alpha and beta cDNA libraries were sequenced on the Illumina HiSeq platform using custom primers. Regarding the original processing steps: Unique molecular identifiers were extracted from raw reads with MiGEC, and CDR3 positions were determined with MiXCR. For each individual, recombination models were inferred using an EM algorithm with the repgenHMM and IGoR tools. The tcR package in R was used for shared clonotype analysis, with sharing normalized by the product of cloneset sizes. To study raw recombination without the effects of thymic and clonal selection, out-of-frame nonproductive sequences were analyzed. TCRdb reprocessed the public reads (quality trimming at Q25 with fastp, clone calling with MiXCR) and kept in-frame beta chains. Duplicate CDR3 protein sequences are folded into a single record with the most common DNA and genes. TCRdb assigned the V and J calls; the authors' analysis was not used. Recorded for this sample are about 460,000 distinct CDR3 sequences; approximately 15% of them occurred a single time. The ten largest account for roughly 0.5% of the sample.

With respect to this clonotype: Its antigen specificity is not known. No much larger clone is present one base from it, and per-base qualities are unavailable.

These same records also appear under a second study, on yellow fever vaccine responses in identical twins. As described in the second report: The authors reported that the T cell response to vaccination in identical twins appeared partly convergent and partly personalized. The study precisely tracked vaccine-responding T cell clones in identical twins.

The rearrangement combines TRBV19 with TRBJ2-7, with no confident D gene call. Sequenced material: CD4+ T cells sorted from blood. The receptor's source is a woman aged 18-29 years in good health. The CDR3 corresponds to CASSMSVLYSYEQYF. The nucleotide sequence reads TGTGCCAGTAGTATGTCGGTGCTCTACTCCTACGAGCAGTACTTC.